This TCR beta chain was identified during a study of neoadjuvant anti-PD-1 for oral cavity cancer. Sequencing used immunoSEQ multiplex PCR; TCRdb keeps in-frame clones, though not all of them. The sample consists of about 12,000 clones, about 65% of them appearing once. This CDR3 region has 13 residues. Per the germline V gene, CDR1 is SGHRS and CDR2 is YFSETQ. Deletions cut 1 base from V and 7 bases from J, with 12 bases between. This receptor was taken from a person between 40 and 79 years old with oral cavity squamous cell carcinoma. The chain is built from TRBV5-1 and TRBJ2-7; D is possibly TRBD2 (6 bases). Sequencing was performed on PBMCs, taken before nivolumab (anti-PD-1) treatment. The DNA of the CDR3 is TGCGCCAGCAGCTTGAAGGCGACTAGGGAGCAGTACTTC. Protein product: CASSLKATREQYF. The complete variable domain, with remaining parts taken from reference TRBV5-1 and TRBJ2-7, reads KAGVTQTPRYLIKTRGQQVTLSCSPISGHRSVSWYQQTPGQGLQFLFEYFSETQRNKGNFPGRFSGRQFSNSRSEMNVSTLELGDSALYLCASSLKATREQYFGPGTRLTVT.